Listed here is a single T cell receptor beta chain. What it recognizes is unknown. The sample is drawn from a study of graft-versus-host responses after intestinal transplantation. On the study more broadly: Among the recipients, transplants were multivisceral, liver-intestinal, or isolated intestinal. Following induction with anti-thymocyte globulin, all recipients were given tacrolimus and steroids for three to four years.

The CDR3 sequence is 14 residues long. Unmatched junction bases numbered 9, after V lost 5 bases and J lost 8 bases. In germline, CDR1 is MNHEY, CDR2 SMNVEV (reference sequence). Using immunoSEQ multiplex PCR, the repertoire was profiled, and TCRdb retains in-frame clones only, with some absent. The profile shows about 93,000 clones, 80% to 95% of them singletons. The sequence came from a human donor who received an intestinal transplant. This chain links TRBV27 with TRBJ1-2, with 9 bases lining up with TRBD1. Sequenced material: unstimulated CD8+ T cells sorted from spleen or lymph node cells, taken before intestinal transplant. CDR3 sequence reads: CASSVTGGKEGYTF. The CDR3 DNA reads as TGTGCCAGCAGTGTGACAGGGGGTAAAGAAGGCTACACCTTC.